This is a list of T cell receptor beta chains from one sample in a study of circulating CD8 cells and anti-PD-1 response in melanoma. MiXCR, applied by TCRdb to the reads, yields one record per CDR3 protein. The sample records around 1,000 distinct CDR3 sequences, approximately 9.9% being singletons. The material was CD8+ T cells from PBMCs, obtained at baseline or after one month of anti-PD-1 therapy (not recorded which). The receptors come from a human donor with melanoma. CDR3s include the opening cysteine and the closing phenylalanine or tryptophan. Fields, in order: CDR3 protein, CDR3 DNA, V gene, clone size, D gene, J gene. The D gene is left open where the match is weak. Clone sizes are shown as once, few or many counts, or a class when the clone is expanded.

CASSEGLTGELFF | TGTGCCAGCAGCGAAGGACTAACCGGGGAGCTGTTTTTT | TRBV11-2 | large | . | TRBJ2-2
CASLRRGAPPQNIQYF | TGTGCCAGCCTTAGGCGGGGGGCCCCCCCCCAAAACATTCAGTACTTC | TRBV28 | large | TRBD2 | TRBJ2-4
CAPQGWGTDTQYF | TGTGCCCCCCAGGGCTGGGGCACAGATACGCAGTATTTT | TRBV5-8 | medium-sized | . | TRBJ2-3
CASSSRQGAYEQYF | TGTGCCAGCAGTTCCCGACAGGGGGCTTACGAGCAGTACTTC | TRBV28 | medium-sized | TRBD1 | TRBJ2-7
CASTSRGQSCNEQFF | TGTGCCAGCACCTCACGGGGGCAATCCTGCAATGAGCAGTTCTTC | TRBV21-1 | medium-sized | . | TRBJ2-1
CASVREQETQYF | TGTGCCAGCGTTCGGGAGCAAGAGACCCAGTACTTC | TRBV9 | large | . | TRBJ2-5
CASTPGRQDEQFF | TGTGCCAGTACCCCTGGGAGGCAGGACGAGCAGTTCTTC | TRBV19 | few | . | TRBJ2-1
CASSIQGTGRETQYF | TGTGCCAGTAGTATCCAGGGGACAGGAAGGGAGACCCAGTACTTC | TRBV19 | medium-sized | TRBD1 | TRBJ2-5
CASINRDTGELFF | TGTGCCAGCATCAACAGGGACACCGGGGAGCTGTTTTTT | TRBV2 | large | . | TRBJ2-2
CSARDPDRAPYEQYF | TGCAGTGCTAGAGATCCGGACAGGGCCCCCTACGAGCAGTACTTC | TRBV20-1 | medium-sized | TRBD1 | TRBJ2-7
CSVEDRQGNGYTF | TGCAGCGTTGAAGATCGACAGGGCAATGGCTACACCTTC | TRBV29-1 | medium-sized | TRBD1 | TRBJ1-2
CASSLEAGVHEQYF | TGTGCCAGCAGTTTAGAGGCAGGGGTCCACGAGCAGTACTTC | TRBV28 | medium-sized | . | TRBJ2-7
CASSPHVRRQGGRNQPQHF | TGTGCCAGCAGCCCGCATGTCCGCCGACAGGGGGGCCGCAATCAGCCCCAGCATTTT | TRBV27 | large | TRBD1 | TRBJ1-5
CASSQEGGRRYNSPLHF | TGCGCCAGCAGCCAAGAAGGGGGACGGCGATATAATTCACCCCTCCACTTT | TRBV4-1 | large | . | TRBJ1-6
CATSDPPRDSTDTQYF | TGTGCCACCAGTGATCCCCCCAGGGATAGCACAGATACGCAGTATTTT | TRBV24-1 | large | . | TRBJ2-3
CASSALTGGQETQYF | TGTGCCAGCAGCGCCCTGACGGGGGGACAAGAGACCCAGTACTTC | TRBV2 | large | TRBD2 | TRBJ2-5
CASSQETQYF | TGTGCCAGCAGTCAAGAGACCCAGTACTTC | TRBV2 | large | . | TRBJ2-5
CASSPVPGGQETQYF | TGCGCCAGCAGCCCCGTACCGGGAGGGCAAGAGACCCAGTACTTC | TRBV4-1 | large | TRBD2 | TRBJ2-5
CASSMASYNEQFF | TGTGCCAGTAGTATGGCAAGCTACAATGAGCAGTTCTTC | TRBV19 | large | . | TRBJ2-1
CATVPGGGLAGPRTPGSCFF | . | TRBV24-1 | large | . | TRBJ2-2
CASSQARQVLAGNNEQFF | TGTGCCAGCAGCCAAGCTCGGCAGGTCCTAGCGGGGAACAATGAGCAGTTCTTC | TRBV3-1 | medium-sized | TRBD2 | TRBJ2-1
CASSIGSLERSVGEQFF | TGTGCCAGTAGTATAGGCTCTCTAGAGCGGAGTGTGGGTGAGCAGTTCTTC | TRBV19 | large | . | TRBJ2-1
CASSLLTGVPYEQYF | TGTGCCAGCAGTTTGTTGACAGGGGTCCCCTACGAGCAGTACTTC | TRBV28 | large | TRBD1 | TRBJ2-7
CSVVGQGATDTQYF | TGCAGCGTTGTGGGACAGGGGGCAACAGATACGCAGTATTTT | TRBV29-1 | large | TRBD1 | TRBJ2-3
CASSEVGRGSSYNEQFF | TGTGCCAGCAGTGAAGTGGGGCGGGGAAGCTCCTACAATGAGCAGTTCTTC | TRBV2 | large | . | TRBJ2-1
CASSSSSVMAGYEQYF | TGTGCCAGCAGTTCGTCGAGTGTTATGGCCGGCTACGAGCAGTACTTC | TRBV28 | large | . | TRBJ2-7
CASSLWVGLETQYF | TGCGCCAGCAGCTTGTGGGTCGGTTTGGAGACCCAGTACTTC | TRBV5-1 | medium-sized | . | TRBJ2-5
CASSIVPYNEQFF | TGTGCCAGTAGTATAGTGCCCTACAATGAGCAGTTCTTC | TRBV19 | medium-sized | . | TRBJ2-1
CASSEWGDGNQPQHF | TGTGCCAGCAGTGAGTGGGGAGATGGCAATCAGCCCCAGCATTTT | TRBV2 | large | . | TRBJ1-5